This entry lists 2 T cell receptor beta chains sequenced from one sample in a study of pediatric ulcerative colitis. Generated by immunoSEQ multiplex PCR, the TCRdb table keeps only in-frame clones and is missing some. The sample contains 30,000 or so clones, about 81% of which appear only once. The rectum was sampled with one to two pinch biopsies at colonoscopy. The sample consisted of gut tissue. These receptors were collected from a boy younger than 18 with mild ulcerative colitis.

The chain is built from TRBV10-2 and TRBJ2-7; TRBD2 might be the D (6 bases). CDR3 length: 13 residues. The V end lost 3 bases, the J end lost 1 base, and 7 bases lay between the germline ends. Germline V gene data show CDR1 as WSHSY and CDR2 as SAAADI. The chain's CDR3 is CASSEGTSYEQYF. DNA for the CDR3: TGCGCCAGCAGTGAAGGGACTTCCTACGAGCAGTACTTC.

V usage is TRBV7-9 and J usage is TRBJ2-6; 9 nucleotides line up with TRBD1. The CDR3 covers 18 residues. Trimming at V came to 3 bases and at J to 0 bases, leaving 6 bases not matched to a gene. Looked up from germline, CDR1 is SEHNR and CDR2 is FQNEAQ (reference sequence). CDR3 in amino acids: CASSLRRDRASGANVLTF. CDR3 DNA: TGTGCCAGCAGCTTGCGTCGGGACAGGGCCTCTGGGGCCAACGTCCTGACTTTC.